The present T cell receptor (beta chain) was sequenced within a study of hypomethylating agent response in myelodysplastic syndrome. Study context: Response meant complete response or hematologic improvement; all other patients were non-responders.

Clones were sequenced by immunoSEQ multiplex PCR, and TCRdb holds only the in-frame ones, with some missing. The table has about 1,700 clones, less than 90% seen once; the top ten hold approximately 5%. V was clipped by 4 bases and J by 1 base, with 4 bases between them. Germline assignment: CDR1 SGHTA and CDR2 FQGTGA. There are 13 residues in the CDR3. The sample was bone marrow, taken before or after starting hypomethylating agent treatment for myelodysplastic syndrome (not recorded which). The clonotype was recovered from a human donor with myelodysplastic syndrome. V is TRBV7-3 and J is TRBJ2-2; D remains unclear. The CDR3 reads CASSSKNTGELFF. The CDR3 region has the DNA TGTGCCAGCAGCTCCAAGAACACCGGGGAGCTGTTTTTT.